Shown below are 31 T cell receptor beta chains from a single sample sequenced in a study of blood T cell repertoires in COVID-19. TCRdb's copy holds only in-frame clones and misses some; the assay was immunoSEQ multiplex PCR. The profile covers 25,000 to 35,000 clones, with 84% appearing a single time and around a sixth taken by the ten largest. What was sequenced was peripheral blood. These receptors originate from a man in his 70s with active COVID-19.

The gene calls are TRBV30 and TRBJ1-2; the D is unclear. CDR1 is GTSNPN and CDR2 is SVGIG in the germline V gene (reference sequence). The V end lost 7 bases, the J end lost 4 bases, and 16 bases lay between the germline ends. CDR3 length equals 13 residues. The CDR3 here is CAFELAGLYGYTF. The DNA for the CDR3 is TGTGCCTTTGAATTGGCTGGACTCTATGGCTACACCTTC. Combining the CDR3 with reference TRBV30 and TRBJ1-2 gives the whole variable domain SQTIHQWPATLVQPVGSPLSLECTVEGTSNPNLYWYRQAAGRGLQLLFYSVGIGQISSEVPQNLSASRPQDRQFILSSKKLLLSDSGFYLCAFELAGLYGYTFGSGTRLTVV.

The chain couples TRBV24-1 to TRBJ1-4; maybe TRBD1 (5 bases). V gave up 5 bases and J gave up 2 bases, with 8 bases separating them. Per germline, CDR1 KGHDR and CDR2 SFDVKD. There are 14 residues in the CDR3. The CDR3 here is CATSVGGTNEKLFF. CDR3 sequence (DNA): TGTGCCACCAGTGTCGGGGGTACTAATGAAAAACTGTTTTTT.

The table lists this clone with a count of one. The chain combines TRBV12-3 or TRBV12-4 with TRBJ1-4; no clear D gene. The length of the CDR3 is 11 residues. V dropped 6 bases and J dropped 8 bases, with 7 bases sitting between them. The CDR3 loop reads CASSTREKLFF. The CDR3 DNA reads as TGTGCCAGCAGCACGAGGGAAAAACTGTTTTTT.

This clone was recorded at least ten times. V and J are TRBV6-1 and TRBJ1-1, with 7 positions matching TRBD1. The CDR3 sequence is 14 residues long. The junction had 7 bases not matched to a gene; V was cut back by 3 bases and J by 6 bases. CDR1 and CDR2 (germline): MNHNS, SASEGT. This CDR3 reads CASSDRQGQAEAFF. CDR3 nucleotides: TGTGCCAGCAGTGACAGACAGGGTCAGGCTGAAGCTTTCTTT.

This chain connects TRBV27 to TRBJ1-3, with D possibly being TRBD1 (5 bases). This CDR3 is built from 16 residues. V was pared by 6 bases and J by 4 bases, with 19 bases between. Germline V gene sequence: CDR1 MNHEY, CDR2 SMNVEV (reference sequence). The CDR3, as DNA: TGTGCCAGCAGCTTAATCACCCCCAGGGCGGGAAACACCATATATTTT. It yields the protein CASSLITPRAGNTIYF.

The rearrangement links TRBV19 to TRBJ2-1, with TRBD1 identical over 10 bases. There are 13 residues in the CDR3. The germline V gene encodes CDR1 LNHDA and CDR2 SQIVND (reference sequence). Losses at the gene ends were 4 bases for V and 8 bases for J; bases not matched to a gene: 2. CDR3: CASSRDRGYEQFF. The CDR3 coding sequence is TGTGCCAGTAGTAGGGACAGGGGTTATGAGCAGTTCTTC.

This rearrangement joins TRBV2 to TRBJ2-5; D is ambiguous. Germline CDR1 SNHLY, CDR2 FYNNEI. The CDR3 loop spans 11 amino acids. Trimming pared 5 bases from V and 4 bases from J, leaving 5 bases between. The CDR3 protein is CASSYGETQYF. The CDR3 DNA sequence: TGTGCCAGCAGTTACGGAGAGACCCAGTACTTC. Full variable domain (rest looked up from reference TRBV2 and TRBJ2-5): EPEVTQTPSHQVTQMGQEVILRCVPISNHLYFYWYRQILGQKVEFLVSFYNNEISEKSEIFDDQFSVERPDGSNFTLKIRSTKLEDSAMYFCASSYGETQYFGPGTRLLVL.

The chain links TRBV2 to TRBJ1-2; 8 bases agree with TRBD1. Germline CDR1 is SNHLY and CDR2 is FYNNEI. The junction had 6 bases not matched to a gene; V was cut back by 6 bases and J by 6 bases. CDR3 length: 13 residues. DNA for the CDR3: TGTGCCAGCAGACCGGGACAGGATAATGGCTACACCTTC. Translated, it gives CASRPGQDNGYTF.

The chain joins TRBV7-9 to TRBJ1-4, with D perhaps matching TRBD1 (6 bases). This CDR3 has 13 amino acids. Germline V gene lookup returns CDR1 SEHNR and CDR2 FQNEAQ (reference sequence). Trimming removed 7 bases at V and 8 bases at J, with 14 bases between. CDR3 in amino acids: CASIETGNEKLFF. CDR3 nucleotide sequence: TGTGCCAGCATAGAGACAGGTAACGAAAAACTGTTTTTT. Combining the CDR3 with reference TRBV7-9 and TRBJ1-4 gives the whole variable domain DTGVSQNPRHKITKRGQNVTFRCDPISEHNRLYWYRQTLGQGPEFLTYFQNEAQLEKSRLLSDRFSAERPKGSFSTLEIQRTEQGDSAMYLCASIETGNEKLFFGSGTQLSVL.

The table lists this clone with a count of one. The chain combines TRBV7-2 with TRBJ1-5; maybe TRBD1 (5 bases). The CDR3 runs to 15 residues. V gave up 1 base and J gave up 2 bases, with 9 bases separating them. Looked up from germline, CDR1 is SGHTA and CDR2 is FQGNSA. The CDR3 DNA sequence: TGTGCCAGCAGCTTAGATAGGGGCGGCAATCAGCCCCAGCATTTT. This encodes CASSLDRGGNQPQHF.

The chain couples TRBV9 to TRBJ2-5; D is unclear. CDR3 length equals 13 residues. Germline values: CDR1 SGDLS, CDR2 YYNGEE. V shed 2 bases and J shed 1 base, with 6 bases lying between them. CDR3 sequence: CASSVGPQETQYF. The CDR3 bases are TGTGCCAGCAGCGTTGGGCCCCAAGAGACCCAGTACTTC.

The chain links TRBV5-4 to TRBJ2-5; D unresolved. Per the germline V gene, CDR1 is SGHNT and CDR2 is YYREEE (reference sequence). The CDR3 has 13 amino acids. With 2 bases removed from V and 1 base from J, the gap between germline ends came to 6 bases. The DNA of the CDR3 is TGTGCCAGCAGCTTCGGGTCCCAAGAGACCCAGTACTTC. This gives the protein CASSFGSQETQYF.

The chain uses TRBV12-5 and TRBJ2-5; D is possibly TRBD2 (6 bases). The CDR3 spans 15 residues. In germline, CDR1 is LGHNT, CDR2 FRNRAP. V lost 3 bases and J 5 bases, leaving 16 bases between the germline ends. The CDR3: CASGLISGVRETQYF. CDR3 DNA: TGTGCTAGTGGTTTAATTAGCGGCGTCCGGGAGACCCAGTACTTC.

The chain employs TRBV7-3 and TRBJ2-3; 9 nucleotides align to TRBD1. The germline V gene encodes CDR1 SGHTA and CDR2 FQGTGA. V dropped 4 bases and J dropped 1; count of bases not matched to a gene: 3. The CDR3 consists of 15 residues. DNA for the CDR3: TGTGCCAGCAGCTCGGGACAGGGAGGCACAGATACGCAGTATTTT. Its translation is CASSSGQGGTDTQYF.

V gene TRBV5-1 combines with J gene TRBJ2-6; 8 bases agree with TRBD1. Germline V CDR1 and CDR2: SGHRS, YFSETQ. Trimming at V came to 0 bases and at J to 2 bases, leaving 7 bases not matched to a gene. This CDR3 spans 18 amino acids. The chain's CDR3 is CASSLAGQGATGANVLTF. Written as DNA, the CDR3 is TGCGCCAGCAGCTTGGCTGGGCAGGGGGCGACTGGGGCCAACGTCCTGACTTTC.

The chain is built from TRBV9 and TRBJ1-3, with TRBD1 matching 7 bases. This CDR3 is built from 17 residues. Unmatched junction bases numbered 15, after V lost 0 bases and J lost 9 bases. Germline CDR1 reads SGDLS; CDR2 reads YYNGEE. The CDR3 spells CASSVDPPGQTMSTIYF. The CDR3 bases are TGTGCCAGCAGCGTAGATCCCCCGGGACAGACCATGAGCACCATATATTTT.

The chain links TRBV30 to TRBJ2-3; 7 bases fit TRBD1. Unmatched junction bases numbered 10, after V lost 3 bases and J lost 4 bases. The CDR3 totals 15 residues. In germline, CDR1 is GTSNPN, CDR2 SVGIG (reference sequence). CDR3 DNA sequence: TGTGCCTGGAGCGACGGACAGGCCAGCGCAGATACGCAGTATTTT. As protein: CAWSDGQASADTQYF.

This clone was counted once. The chain employs TRBV5-5 and TRBJ2-7; 9 bases fit TRBD1. V was clipped by 7 bases and J by 7 bases; unmatched bases: 6. CDR1 and CDR2 from the germline V gene are SGHKS and YYEKEE (reference sequence). The CDR3 is 12 amino acids. The CDR3 DNA sequence: TGTGCCAGCCGCCGACAGGGGGGGGAGCAGTACTTC. This translates into CASRRQGGEQYF. The full variable domain, completed using reference TRBV5-5 and TRBJ2-7, is DAGVTQSPTHLIKTRGQQVTLRCSPISGHKSVSWYQQVLGQGPQFIFQYYEKEERGRGNFPDRFSARQFPNYSSELNVNALLLGDSALYLCASRRQGGEQYFGPGTRLTVT.

The J gene is TRBJ2-1, the V gene TRBV7-6; 8 bases are a match to TRBD1. V dropped 4 bases and J dropped 12; count of bases not matched to a gene: 14. The germline gives CDR1 SGHVS, CDR2 FNYEAQ. This CDR3 has 15 residues. The CDR3 sequence is CASSSGRDRPDGQFF. DNA of the CDR3: TGTGCCAGCAGCTCCGGGCGGGACAGGCCAGATGGGCAGTTCTTC.

The CDR3 nucleotides read TGTGCCAGCAGCCGAGATAGCGGGGGGGCAACCAACACCGGGGAGCTGTTTTTT. It specifies CASSRDSGGATNTGELFF. This rearrangement joins TRBV7-8 to TRBJ2-2; 11 bases match TRBD2. There are 18 residues in the CDR3. V trimming: 5 bases; J trimming: 2 bases; junction bases outside the gene matches: 10. Germline V lookup: CDR1 SGHVS, CDR2 FQNEAQ.

The table lists this clone with a count of one. The chain couples TRBV4-2 to TRBJ2-3; 9 positions agree with TRBD2. Per germline, CDR1 LGHNA and CDR2 YNFKEQ. The CDR3 totals 16 residues. V was clipped by 1 base and J by 4 bases; unmatched bases: 6. In nucleotides, the CDR3 is TGTGCCAGCAGCCAAGTTAGCGGGGGCGGGGCAGATACGCAGTATTTT. It encodes CASSQVSGGGADTQYF.

The gene calls are TRBV6-1 and TRBJ1-6, with D unresolved. The CDR3 consists of 13 residues. The V end lost 1 base, the J end lost 10 bases, and 8 bases lay between the germline ends. CDR1 MNHNS and CDR2 SASEGT come from the germline V gene. CDR3 protein: CASSEDRESPLHF. The CDR3 nucleotides are TGTGCCAGCAGTGAAGATAGGGAGTCACCCCTCCACTTT.

The chain carries TRBV6-1 and TRBJ1-6; D is unclear. The V end lost 3 bases, the J end lost 0 bases, and 12 bases lay between the germline ends. The length of the CDR3 is 17 residues. Germline V lookup: CDR1 MNHNS, CDR2 SASEGT. The CDR3 nucleotides read TGTGCCAGCAGTGAGTATGTCCAGATCTCCTATAATTCACCCCTCCACTTT. It codes for CASSEYVQISYNSPLHF.

The V gene is TRBV9, the J gene TRBJ1-1; a possible D gene is TRBD1 (6 bases). Germline CDR1 reads SGDLS; CDR2 reads YYNGEE. The CDR3 runs to 15 residues. V lost 4 bases and J 0 bases, leaving 13 bases between the germline ends. Here the CDR3 DNA reads TGTGCCAGCAGCATTCGGACAGAGATGAACACTGAAGCTTTCTTT. Protein product: CASSIRTEMNTEAFF.

Only one count was recorded for this clone. The J gene is TRBJ2-5, the V gene TRBV6-5; 7 nucleotides align to TRBD1. The V segment lost 7 bases and the J segment 2 bases; nucleotides outside the gene matches: 7. CDR1 MNHEY and CDR2 SVGAGI come from the germline V gene. This CDR3 is 14 amino acids long. The CDR3 DNA follows: TGTGCCAGCACCCGGACAGGAACACAAGAGACCCAGTACTTC. Protein: CASTRTGTQETQYF.

This clone was seen a few times. This sequence joins TRBV12-5 and TRBJ2-7; perhaps TRBD1 as D (7 bases). The CDR3 sequence is 13 residues long. Trimming pared 0 bases from V and 9 bases from J, leaving 12 bases between. The V gene's germline CDR1 is LGHNT and CDR2 FRNRAP. Here the CDR3 DNA reads TGTGCTAGTGGTTTGGTAGGAGGGGGCAGGCAGTACTTC. Translation gives CASGLVGGGRQYF.

The table lists this clone with a count of one. J is TRBJ2-2 and V is TRBV7-9; 13 bases map to TRBD2. The ends lost 5 bases at V and 6 bases at J; junction bases unmatched: 6. The CDR3 has 16 amino acids. Germline CDR1 is SEHNR and CDR2 is FQNEAQ (reference sequence). The CDR3 nucleotides are TGTGCCAGCAGCCCCGGACTAGCGGGGGTCTCCGGGGAGCTGTTTTTT. It encodes CASSPGLAGVSGELFF.

CDR3 residues: CASSASGGTYNEQFF. CDR3 bases: TGTGCCAGCAGTGCTAGCGGGGGGACCTACAATGAGCAGTTCTTC. The chain couples TRBV2 to TRBJ2-1; TRBD2 matches 11 bases. The CDR3 length is 15 residues. Germline lookup yields CDR1 SNHLY and CDR2 FYNNEI. V trimming: 4 bases; J trimming: 2 bases; junction bases outside the gene matches: 1. Supplemented by reference TRBV2 and TRBJ2-1, the full variable domain reads EPEVTQTPSHQVTQMGQEVILRCVPISNHLYFYWYRQILGQKVEFLVSFYNNEISEKSEIFDDQFSVERPDGSNFTLKIRSTKLEDSAMYFCASSASGGTYNEQFFGPGTRLTVL.

The chain is built from TRBV18 and TRBJ2-7, with D perhaps TRBD1 (5 bases). The germline CDR1 and CDR2 sequences are KGHSH and LQKENI. The germline V and J ends were trimmed by 5 bases and 0 bases, with 11 bases remaining between them. CDR3 length: 14 residues. The CDR3 sequence is CASSSIDSSYEQYF. The CDR3 bases are TGTGCCAGCTCATCCATCGACAGCTCCTACGAGCAGTACTTC.

This clone has more than one count but fewer than ten. The CDR3 region is CASSLATTGNTIYF. CDR3 DNA: TGTGCCAGCAGCTTAGCCACAACTGGAAACACCATATATTTT. The chain carries TRBV11-2 and TRBJ1-3; D remains unclear. Per the germline V gene, CDR1 is SGHAT and CDR2 is FQNNGV. This CDR3 region has 14 residues. Trimming stripped 1 base from V and 2 bases from J, with 6 bases between.

This clone was found once. The chain employs TRBV2 and TRBJ1-2; D unclear. Germline CDR1 and CDR2: SNHLY and FYNNEI. The V and J ends lost 2 bases and 1 base respectively, with 8 bases between them. The CDR3 contains 14 residues. The CDR3 DNA is TGTGCCAGCAGTGAAACAGTTCTTAACTATGGCTACACCTTC. Encoded protein: CASSETVLNYGYTF.